This T cell receptor beta chain comes out of a study of response to subunit inactivated influenza vaccine. TCRdb reprocessed the RT-PCR reads with MiXCR, giving one entry per CDR3 protein. This table has roughly 500,000 distinct CDR3 sequences, around a quarter appearing once. Germline loops: CDR1 SEHNR, CDR2 FQNEAQ (reference sequence). The CDR3 has 15 residues. Trimming removed 3 bases from V and 2 bases from J, with 12 bases in between. The data were also submitted as part of a second study, on T cells expressing NK-cell markers. This second study says: cDNA encoding TCR beta was synthesized via 5'RACE template switching incorporating UMIs. Dominant NKG2C+ clonotypes made up about 1.0-7.0% of CD8+ T cells in six donors. Four of the donors also had these clonotypes leading their CD3+CD56-NKG2C+ fraction.

The chain uses TRBV7-9 and TRBJ2-3; D might be TRBD2 (6 bases). The sample here was CD4+ T cells sorted from PBMCs, taken approximately 12 days after vaccination. The sequence was collected from a man in his fifties who received an inactivated influenza vaccine. The CDR3: CASSFLSGYTDTQYF. In DNA, the CDR3 is TGTGCCAGCAGCTTCCTTAGCGGCTACACAGATACGCAGTATTTT.